This entry lists 23 T cell receptor beta chains sequenced from one sample in a study of blood T cells in healthy people across ages. Alongside a J-beta primer mix, a sample-barcoded 5' primer served in a second PCR lasting roughly 6 to 11 cycles. TCRdb called the 5' RACE reads again in MiXCR, with one record for every CDR3 protein. The repertoire includes 750,000 to 950,000 distinct CDR3 sequences, roughly 24% of them detected once, and roughly 3.1% sits in the top ten. These data were also filed under a second study, of T cells of mothers and their children.

The sequenced sample was blood. These receptors originate from a boy aged 5-17 years in good health.

The chain employs TRBV6-2 or TRBV6-3 and TRBJ2-1; D uncertain. V was trimmed by 5 bases and J by 5 bases, leaving 16 bases between them. Germline assignment: CDR1 MNHEY and CDR2 SVGEGT. There are 15 residues in the CDR3. The CDR3 is CASSPLAPGDNEQFF. CDR3 in DNA: TGTGCCAGCAGTCCTTTGGCTCCTGGGGACAATGAGCAGTTCTTC.

The table lists this clonotype with a few counts. The chain uses TRBV29-1 and TRBJ2-5; D is possibly TRBD2 (5 bases). Per the germline V gene, CDR1 is SQVTM and CDR2 is ANQGSEA. V shed 4 bases and J shed 2 bases, with 11 bases lying between them. This CDR3 is built from 13 residues. The CDR3 here is CSVVPGIQETQYF. The CDR3 DNA is TGCAGCGTTGTACCGGGAATACAAGAGACCCAGTACTTC.

The sample holds one count of this clonotype. The CDR3 sequence: CASSQMGDGEGETQYF. Here the CDR3 DNA reads TGTGCCAGCAGCCAAATGGGGGACGGGGAGGGAGAGACCCAGTACTTC. V is TRBV4-2 and J is TRBJ2-5, with TRBD2 matching 7 bases. Germline trimming cut 2 bases from V and 4 bases from J; bases unmatched to any gene: 10. Germline V gene lookup returns CDR1 LGHNA and CDR2 YNFKEQ. The CDR3 consists of 16 residues.

This clonotype was found many times. The chain combines TRBV18 with TRBJ1-3, with D unresolved. Germline-derived CDR1 and CDR2 are KGHSH and LQKENI. V was cut by 3 bases and J by 2 bases, with 8 bases left in between. The CDR3 extends over 14 amino acids. As DNA, the CDR3 is TGTGCCAGCTCACCGGAAGGGCCTGGAAACACCATATATTTT. It codes for CASSPEGPGNTIYF.

The V and J genes are TRBV29-1 and TRBJ2-7; D is unresolved. V was shortened by 4 bases and J by 2 bases, with 9 bases between the two germline ends. This CDR3 has 12 residues. CDR1 is SQVTM and CDR2 is ANQGSEA in the germline V gene. CDR3 region: CSVVGRAYEQYF. The CDR3 bases are TGCAGCGTTGTTGGAAGGGCCTACGAGCAGTACTTC.

CDR3 amino acids: CASSEVLEDGQPQHF. In nucleotides, the CDR3 is TGTGCCAGCAGTGAAGTCTTGGAGGACGGTCAGCCCCAGCATTTT. This rearrangement joins TRBV6-1 to TRBJ1-5, with D unclear. This CDR3 contains 15 residues. Germline CDR1 reads MNHNS; CDR2 reads SASEGT. V lost 1 base, J lost 6 bases, and 13 bases lay in between.

The chain uses TRBV12-3 or TRBV12-4 and TRBJ2-7; perhaps D is TRBD1 or TRBD2 (5 bases each). Trimming removed 6 bases from V and 2 bases from J, with 14 bases in between. The CDR3 totals 14 residues. CDR3 coding DNA: TGTGCCAGCAGGGGGGACGGTCGTCCCTACGAGCAGTACTTC. Encoded protein: CASRGDGRPYEQYF.

This clonotype turned up a few times. The chain recombines TRBV29-1 with TRBJ2-4; maybe TRBD1 (5 bases). This CDR3 has 13 amino acids. V lost 4 bases and J 1 base, leaving 8 bases between the germline ends. Germline CDR1 is SQVTM and CDR2 is ANQGSEA. The CDR3 here is CSVVGAAKNIQYF. DNA for the CDR3: TGCAGCGTTGTAGGGGCGGCCAAAAACATTCAGTACTTC. Complete variable domain (other parts from reference TRBV29-1 and TRBJ2-4): SAVISQKPSRDICQRGTSLTIQCQVDSQVTMMFWYRQQPGQSLTLIATANQGSEATYESGFVIDKFPISRPNLTFSTLTVSNMSPEDSSIYLCSVVGAAKNIQYFGAGTRLSVL.

In this sample, this clonotype turned up a few times. The rearrangement links TRBV6-6 to TRBJ2-4, with D perhaps being TRBD1 or TRBD2 (5 bases each). The CDR3 spans 16 residues. Germline V gene lookup returns CDR1 MNHNY and CDR2 SVGAGI (reference sequence). Trimming removed 6 bases at V and 2 bases at J, with 17 bases between. DNA of the CDR3: TGTGCCAGCAGGTCCGGGACGGAAACTACCAAAAACATTCAGTACTTC. Protein sequence: CASRSGTETTKNIQYF.

This clonotype was picked up a small number of times. The chain has TRBV12-3 or TRBV12-4 and TRBJ1-3, with D possibly being TRBD1 (6 bases). The CDR3 is 15 residues long. Trimming left V 4 bases short and J 2 bases short, with 12 bases between. DNA of the CDR3: TGTGCCAGCAGTTCCCAGGGGAACGCTGGAAACACCATATATTTT. It encodes CASSSQGNAGNTIYF.

The chain recombines TRBV19 with TRBJ1-5; no definite D call. Trimming cost V 7 bases and J 9 bases, with 16 bases left between them. CDR3 length: 13 residues. The germline gives CDR1 LNHDA, CDR2 SQIVND (reference sequence). The CDR3 reads CASIEAGRGPQHF. CDR3 in DNA: TGTGCCAGTATTGAGGCAGGCCGGGGGCCCCAGCATTTT.

This clonotype was counted between two and nine times. The rearrangement uses TRBV28 and TRBJ1-4; D gene ambiguous. Germline values: CDR1 MDHEN, CDR2 SYDVKM. Trimming cost V 6 bases and J 8 bases, with 13 bases left between them. CDR3 size: 13 residues. CDR3 loop: CASSEGPREKLFF. Written as DNA, the CDR3 is TGTGCCAGCAGCGAAGGACCGCGGGAAAAACTGTTTTTT.

The V gene is TRBV5-5, the J gene TRBJ1-5, with 7 bases fitting TRBD1. Germline CDR1 SGHKS, CDR2 YYEKEE (reference sequence). J was trimmed by 7 bases and V by 1 base; bases with no gene match: 5. The CDR3 covers 14 residues. CDR3: CASSLMSGGQPQHF. For the CDR3, the DNA is TGTGCCAGCAGCTTGATGTCAGGGGGACAGCCCCAGCATTTT.

The rearrangement links TRBV29-1 to TRBJ1-4; possible D gene TRBD1, 6 bases. V was pared by 7 bases and J by 0 bases, with 18 bases between. Germline V gene lookup returns CDR1 SQVTM and CDR2 ANQGSEA. The CDR3 sequence is 16 residues long. DNA for the CDR3: TGCAGCGCTGGGGGCGGGGGAACGGCAACTAATGAAAAACTGTTTTTT. Protein: CSAGGGGTATNEKLFF.

The chain joins TRBV2 to TRBJ2-3, with D tentatively TRBD1 (5 bases). Per germline, CDR1 SNHLY and CDR2 FYNNEI. Trimming took off 6 bases at V and 6 bases at J, with 19 bases between the two ends. This CDR3 spans 15 amino acids. This CDR3 reads CASRATATPGDTQYF. CDR3 DNA: TGTGCCAGCAGGGCAACAGCCACCCCAGGGGATACGCAGTATTTT. Supplemented by reference TRBV2 and TRBJ2-3, the full variable domain reads EPEVTQTPSHQVTQMGQEVILRCVPISNHLYFYWYRQILGQKVEFLVSFYNNEISEKSEIFDDQFSVERPDGSNFTLKIRSTKLEDSAMYFCASRATATPGDTQYFGPGTRLTVL.

This clonotype appeared a few times. The chain joins TRBV9 to TRBJ2-5; 9 bases fit TRBD2. V was clipped by 6 bases and J by 1 base; unmatched bases: 7. The CDR3 spans 15 residues. Germline CDR1 is SGDLS and CDR2 is YYNGEE. CDR3 in DNA: TGTGCCAGCACCCTGGGGCGGGGGGGCCAAGAGACCCAGTACTTC. Residues: CASTLGRGGQETQYF.

The chain employs TRBV20-1 and TRBJ1-5, with a tentative D call TRBD1 (5 bases). The V end was cut by 6 bases, the J end by 4 bases, with 19 bases between. CDR3 length equals 15 residues. Germline CDR1 reads DFQATT; CDR2 reads SNEGSKA (reference sequence). The CDR3 sequence is CSATEKGFRNQPQHF. Written as DNA, the CDR3 is TGCAGTGCCACGGAGAAGGGGTTTAGGAATCAGCCCCAGCATTTT.

There are a few counts of this clonotype. The V and J genes are TRBV10-1 and TRBJ2-4; 7 nucleotides match TRBD2. Trimming removed 0 bases from V and 0 bases from J; junction bases left unmatched: 5. Germline lookup yields CDR1 WNHNN and CDR2 SYGVQD (reference sequence). CDR3 length equals 17 residues. This CDR3 is CASSESGEGLAKNIQYF. DNA of the CDR3: TGCGCCAGCAGTGAGTCCGGGGAGGGACTAGCCAAAAACATTCAGTACTTC.

The chain combines TRBV9 with TRBJ2-3; D gene unclear. The CDR3 is 13 amino acids. Germline V gives CDR1 SGDLS, CDR2 YYNGEE. Trimming left V 6 bases short and J 0 bases short, with 8 bases between. The CDR3 here is CASKDSSTDTQYF. For the CDR3, the DNA is TGTGCCAGCAAAGACTCAAGCACAGATACGCAGTATTTT. The full variable domain, in which reference TRBV9 and TRBJ2-3 provide the parts outside the CDR3, is DSGVTQTPKHLITATGQRVTLRCSPRSGDLSVYWYQQSLDQGLQFLIQYYNGEERAKGNILERFSAQQFPDLHSELNLSSLELGDSALYFCASKDSSTDTQYFGPGTRLTVL.

V gene TRBV12-3 or TRBV12-4 combines with J gene TRBJ1-2; TRBD1 is a possible D gene (5 bases). The CDR3 totals 13 residues. Trimming removed 8 bases from V and 2 bases from J, with 12 bases in between. The CDR3 nucleotides are TGTGCCAGCGGGGGAGGGACGAACTATGGCTACACCTTC. Its protein is CASGGGTNYGYTF.

There are many counts of this clonotype. The CDR3 DNA sequence: TGCAGCGTTAAACCGGGACGCCTTACCTACGAGCAGTACTTC. The encoded protein is CSVKPGRLTYEQYF. The gene calls are TRBV29-1 and TRBJ2-7, with D possibly called TRBD1 or TRBD2 (5 bases each). Trimming cost V 5 bases and J 2 bases, with 16 bases left between them. Germline V lookup: CDR1 SQVTM, CDR2 ANQGSEA. The CDR3 covers 14 residues.

This clonotype was seen only a few times. The chain couples TRBV5-1 to TRBJ2-1, with 10 bases identical to TRBD2. Matching the DNA end better, TRBJ2-7 makes the J call doubtful. The CDR3 runs 17 residues. Germline V gene data show CDR1 as SGHRS and CDR2 as YFSETQ. CDR3 amino acids: CASSGAGRAGGFHEQYF. The CDR3 region has the DNA TGCGCCAGCAGCGGGGCGGGGAGAGCGGGGGGGTTCCACGAGCAGTACTTC.

This chain connects TRBV20-1 to TRBJ2-5, with D possibly TRBD2 on 6 matching bases. CDR1 DFQATT and CDR2 SNEGSKA come from the germline V gene (reference sequence). This CDR3 contains 17 residues. Trimming stripped 6 bases from V and 1 base from J, with 24 bases between. The CDR3, as DNA: TGCAGTGCGCCCGGGGCGGTAGAATGGGGGGTCCAAGAGACCCAGTACTTC. This encodes CSAPGAVEWGVQETQYF.